This T cell receptor (beta chain) originates from a study of response to subunit inactivated influenza vaccine. This clonotype was picked up many times. TCRdb processed the RT-PCR reads anew with MiXCR; each CDR3 protein has one entry. The sample includes about 780,000 distinct CDR3 sequences, about 18% of them seen just once. The CDR3 has 14 amino acids. V shed 3 bases and J shed 2 bases, with 10 bases lying between them. Per germline, CDR1 SGHKS and CDR2 YYEKEE (reference sequence). The receptor was derived from a man between 45 and 60 years old who received an inactivated influenza vaccine. The sample here was PBMCs from blood, taken 5 to 6 days after vaccination. The V call is TRBV5-5, the J call TRBJ2-3; D is undetermined. CDR3 DNA sequence: TGTGCCAGCAGCTCTGGATGGCTCACAGATACGCAGTATTTT. This codes for CASSSGWLTDTQYF.